This TCR beta chain was recovered during a study of response to subunit inactivated influenza vaccine. Study-level points and caveats: T cells newly recruited by each seasonal influenza vaccination are few, the authors suggested.

V lost 4 bases and J lost 3; bases outside the gene matches: 5. Germline CDR1 is SGHRS and CDR2 is YFSETQ. There are 14 residues in the CDR3. A few counts support this clonotype. Antigen unknown. TCRdb analysed the RT-PCR reads with MiXCR anew, one entry per CDR3 protein. This repertoire shows about 780,000 distinct CDR3 sequences, roughly 20% found once; its top ten account for roughly 11%. This receptor was obtained from a middle-aged man who received an inactivated influenza vaccine. Sequencing used PBMCs from blood, obtained roughly 5 days after vaccination. The chain is built from TRBV5-1 and TRBJ2-7; 9 nucleotides agree with TRBD2. Here the CDR3 reads CASSLQTSGYEQYF. The CDR3 DNA sequence: TGCGCCAGCAGCCTCCAGACTAGCGGCTACGAGCAGTACTTC.